This T cell receptor beta chain was obtained from a study of blood T cells in healthy people across ages. The second PCR ran roughly 6 to 12 cycles with a sample-barcoded 5' primer and J-beta primers. Unique molecular identifiers of 12 random nucleotides labeled each cDNA. In TCRdb, the 5' RACE reads were re-called with MiXCR into one record per CDR3 protein. The sample carries hundreds of thousands of distinct CDR3 sequences, approximately 24% recorded once. CDR3 length equals 14 residues. Germline V gene sequence: CDR1 SEHNR, CDR2 FQNEAQ (reference sequence). This clonotype was seen a handful of times. Donors each provided ten milliliters of peripheral blood. These data also featured in a second study, about T cells of mothers and their children. From that second work: Donation came from three healthy Caucasian mothers together with their six children. Once extracted, all RNA went into cDNA synthesis at approximately 1.5 ug per 15 ul.

This chain links TRBV7-9 with TRBJ2-1, with D tentatively TRBD1 or TRBD2 (6 bases each). The J call may be wrong; the DNA end is better matched by TRBJ2-7. This TCR derives from a boy aged 10-17 years in good health. Input material: blood. The CDR3 DNA is TGTGCCAGCAGCCCCCGAGGGGGGAACTACGAGCAGTACTTC. This encodes CASSPRGGNYEQYF.